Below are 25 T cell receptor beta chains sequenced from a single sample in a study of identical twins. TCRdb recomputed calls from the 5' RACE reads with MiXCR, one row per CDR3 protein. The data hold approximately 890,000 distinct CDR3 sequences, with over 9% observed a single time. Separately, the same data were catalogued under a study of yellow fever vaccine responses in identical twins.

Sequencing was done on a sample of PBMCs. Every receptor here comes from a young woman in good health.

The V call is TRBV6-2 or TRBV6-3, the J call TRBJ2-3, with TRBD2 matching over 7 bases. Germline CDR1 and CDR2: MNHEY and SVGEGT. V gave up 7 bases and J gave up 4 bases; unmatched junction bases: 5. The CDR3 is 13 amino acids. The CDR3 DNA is TGTGCCAGCAATCTCCGGGAGGCAGATACGCAGTATTTT. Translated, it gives CASNLREADTQYF.

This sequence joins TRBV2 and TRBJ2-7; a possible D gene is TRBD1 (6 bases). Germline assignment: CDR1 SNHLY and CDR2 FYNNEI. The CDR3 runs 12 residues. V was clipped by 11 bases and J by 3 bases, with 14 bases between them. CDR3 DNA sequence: TGTGCCTGCTGGGGGCCTAACTACGAGCAGTACTTC. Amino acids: CACWGPNYEQYF.

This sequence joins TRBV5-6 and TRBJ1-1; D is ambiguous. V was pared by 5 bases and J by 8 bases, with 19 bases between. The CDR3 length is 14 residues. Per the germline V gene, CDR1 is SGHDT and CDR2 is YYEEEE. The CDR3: CASRKGGGSKEAFF. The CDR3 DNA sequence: TGTGCCAGCAGAAAAGGAGGTGGTAGTAAAGAAGCTTTCTTT.

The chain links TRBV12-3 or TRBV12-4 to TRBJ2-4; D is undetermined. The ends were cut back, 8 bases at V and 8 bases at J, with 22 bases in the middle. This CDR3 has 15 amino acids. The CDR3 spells CASHTTVKQVDIQYF. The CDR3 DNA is TGTGCCAGCCATACCACAGTCAAGCAGGTGGACATTCAGTACTTC.

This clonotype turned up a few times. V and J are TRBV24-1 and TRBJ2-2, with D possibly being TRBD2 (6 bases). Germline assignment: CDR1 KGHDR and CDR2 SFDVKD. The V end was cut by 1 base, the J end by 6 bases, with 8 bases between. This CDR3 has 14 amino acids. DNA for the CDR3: TGTGCCACCAGTGATTTCTCGGGGGCCGGGGAGCTGTTTTTT. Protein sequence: CATSDFSGAGELFF.

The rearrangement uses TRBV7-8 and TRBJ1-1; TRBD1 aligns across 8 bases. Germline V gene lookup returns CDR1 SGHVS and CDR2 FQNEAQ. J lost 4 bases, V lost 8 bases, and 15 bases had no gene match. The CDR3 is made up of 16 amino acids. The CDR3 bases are TGTGCCAGCGGCCTCGGACAGGGAGGGAGGGCCACTGAAGCTTTCTTT. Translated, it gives CASGLGQGGRATEAFF.

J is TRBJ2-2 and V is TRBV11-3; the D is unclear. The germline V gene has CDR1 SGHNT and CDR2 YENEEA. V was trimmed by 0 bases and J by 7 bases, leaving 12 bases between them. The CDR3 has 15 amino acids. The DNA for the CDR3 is TGTGCCAGCAGCTTAGATCAAAGAGGTGGCGGGGAGCTGTTTTTT. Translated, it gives CASSLDQRGGGELFF.

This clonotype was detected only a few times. The CDR3 DNA follows: TGTGCCAGCACATTATGGGGGCTAATGGGGACCCAGTACTTC. This translates into CASTLWGLMGTQYF. This rearrangement joins TRBV28 to TRBJ2-5; D is perhaps TRBD1 (6 bases). The V end lost 7 bases, the J end lost 7 bases, and 19 bases lay between the germline ends. Germline CDR1 and CDR2: MDHEN and SYDVKM. The CDR3 runs to 14 residues.

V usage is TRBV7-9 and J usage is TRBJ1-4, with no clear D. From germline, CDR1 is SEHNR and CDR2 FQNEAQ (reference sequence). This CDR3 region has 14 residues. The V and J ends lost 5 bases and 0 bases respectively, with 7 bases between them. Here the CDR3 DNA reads TGTGCCAGCAGCCGGACGTCAACTAATGAAAAACTGTTTTTT. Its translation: CASSRTSTNEKLFF.

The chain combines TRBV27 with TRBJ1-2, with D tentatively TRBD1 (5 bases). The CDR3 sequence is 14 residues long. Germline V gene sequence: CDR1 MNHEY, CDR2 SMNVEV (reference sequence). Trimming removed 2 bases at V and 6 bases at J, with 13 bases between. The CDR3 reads CASSLRWGGNGYTF. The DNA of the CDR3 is TGTGCCAGCAGTTTACGATGGGGCGGGAATGGCTACACCTTC.

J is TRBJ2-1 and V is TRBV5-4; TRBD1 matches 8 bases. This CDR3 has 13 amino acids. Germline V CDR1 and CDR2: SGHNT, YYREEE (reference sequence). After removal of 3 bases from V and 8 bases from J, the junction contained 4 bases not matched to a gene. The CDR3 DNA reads TGTGCCAGCAGCTCGCTACAGGGGGATGAGCAGTTCTTC. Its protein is CASSSLQGDEQFF.

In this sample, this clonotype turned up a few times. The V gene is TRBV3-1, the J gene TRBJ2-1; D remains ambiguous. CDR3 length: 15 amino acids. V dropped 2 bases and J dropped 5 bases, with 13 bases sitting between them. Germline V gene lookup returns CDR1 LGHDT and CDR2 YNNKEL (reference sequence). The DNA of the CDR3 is TGTGCCAGCAGCCAATTATCGGGTCTCAACAATGAGCAGTTCTTC. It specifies CASSQLSGLNNEQFF.

The CDR3 loop is CSASPLTSGSYNEQFF. The CDR3 region has the DNA TGCAGTGCTAGTCCCCTCACTAGCGGGAGTTACAATGAGCAGTTCTTC. The chain links TRBV20-1 to TRBJ2-1, with TRBD2 matching over 11 bases. Germline V gives CDR1 DFQATT, CDR2 SNEGSKA (reference sequence). The CDR3 consists of 16 residues. The junction had 8 bases not matched to a gene; V was cut back by 3 bases and J by 4 bases.

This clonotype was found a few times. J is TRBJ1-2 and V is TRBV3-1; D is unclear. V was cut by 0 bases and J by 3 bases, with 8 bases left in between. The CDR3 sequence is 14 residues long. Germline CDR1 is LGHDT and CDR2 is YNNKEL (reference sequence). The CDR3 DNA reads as TGTGCCAGCAGCCAAGAAAACGGGTACTATGGCTACACCTTC. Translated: CASSQENGYYGYTF.

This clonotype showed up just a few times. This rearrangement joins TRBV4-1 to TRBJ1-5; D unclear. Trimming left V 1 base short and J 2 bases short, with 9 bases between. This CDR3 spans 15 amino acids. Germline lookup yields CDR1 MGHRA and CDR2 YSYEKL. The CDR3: CASSQVLLRNQPQHF. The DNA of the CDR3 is TGCGCCAGCAGCCAAGTGCTACTTCGCAATCAGCCCCAGCATTTT.

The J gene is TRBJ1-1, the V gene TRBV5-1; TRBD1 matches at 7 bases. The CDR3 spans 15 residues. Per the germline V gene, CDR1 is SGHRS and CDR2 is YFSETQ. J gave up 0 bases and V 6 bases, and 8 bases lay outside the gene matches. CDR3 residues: CASIPGGTVNTEAFF. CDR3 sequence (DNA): TGCGCCAGCATCCCGGGGGGGACAGTGAACACTGAAGCTTTCTTT.

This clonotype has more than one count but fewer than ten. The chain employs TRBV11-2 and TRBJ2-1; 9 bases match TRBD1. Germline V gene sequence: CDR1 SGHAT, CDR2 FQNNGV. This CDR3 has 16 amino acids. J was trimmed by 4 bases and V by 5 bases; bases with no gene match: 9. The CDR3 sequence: CASSITGGDRYNEQFF. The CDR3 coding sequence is TGTGCCAGCAGCATTACAGGGGGCGACAGGTACAATGAGCAGTTCTTC.

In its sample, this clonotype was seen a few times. The CDR3 DNA sequence: TGTGCCACCAGCAGTCCGGGACAGTGGTCCTACAATGAGCAGTTCTTC. Translating gives CATSSPGQWSYNEQFF. The rearrangement links TRBV15 to TRBJ2-1; 7 bases align to TRBD1. The CDR3 runs to 16 residues. The V gene end was trimmed by 3 bases and the J gene end by 1 base; junction bases not matched to a gene: 6. Germline V gene data show CDR1 as LNHNV and CDR2 as YYDKDF (reference sequence).

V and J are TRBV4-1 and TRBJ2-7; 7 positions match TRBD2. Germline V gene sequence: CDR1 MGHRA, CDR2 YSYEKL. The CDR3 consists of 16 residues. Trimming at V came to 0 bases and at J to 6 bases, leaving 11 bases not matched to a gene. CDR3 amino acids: CASSQDQAGRVREQYV. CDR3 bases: TGCGCCAGCAGCCAAGATCAAGCAGGGAGGGTCCGCGAGCAGTACGTC.

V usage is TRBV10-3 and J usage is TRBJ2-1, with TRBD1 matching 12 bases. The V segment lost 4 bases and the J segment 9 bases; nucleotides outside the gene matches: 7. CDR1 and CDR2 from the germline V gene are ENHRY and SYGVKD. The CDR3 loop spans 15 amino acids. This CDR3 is CAISGDRGHRGEQFF. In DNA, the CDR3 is TGTGCCATCAGTGGGGACAGGGGGCATAGGGGTGAGCAGTTCTTC.

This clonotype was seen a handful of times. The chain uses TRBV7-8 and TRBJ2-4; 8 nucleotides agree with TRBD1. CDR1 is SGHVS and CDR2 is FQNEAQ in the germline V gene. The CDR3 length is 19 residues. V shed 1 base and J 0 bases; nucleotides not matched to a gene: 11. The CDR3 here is CASSLGYRGIPSAKNIQYF. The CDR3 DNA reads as TGTGCCAGCAGCTTAGGTTACAGGGGGATTCCGTCAGCCAAAAACATTCAGTACTTC. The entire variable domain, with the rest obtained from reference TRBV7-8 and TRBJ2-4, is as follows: GAGVSQSPRYKVAKRGQDVALRCDPISGHVSLFWYQQALGQGPEFLTYFQNEAQLDKSGLPSDRFFAERPEGSVSTLKIQRTQQEDSAVYLCASSLGYRGIPSAKNIQYFGAGTRLSVL.

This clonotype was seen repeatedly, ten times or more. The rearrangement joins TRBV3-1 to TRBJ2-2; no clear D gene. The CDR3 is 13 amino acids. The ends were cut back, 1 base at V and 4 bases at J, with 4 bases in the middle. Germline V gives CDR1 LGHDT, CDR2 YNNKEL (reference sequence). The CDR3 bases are TGTGCCAGCAGCCAAGTCGCCACCGGGGAGCTGTTTTTT. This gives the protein CASSQVATGELFF.

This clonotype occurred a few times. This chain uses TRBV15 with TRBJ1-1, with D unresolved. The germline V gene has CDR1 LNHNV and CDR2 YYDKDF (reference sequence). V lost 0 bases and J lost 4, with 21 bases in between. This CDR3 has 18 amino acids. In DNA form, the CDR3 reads TGTGCCACCAGCAGAGAGCGGACCGCCGCCGTTGTGGGCACTGAAGCTTTCTTT. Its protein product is CATSRERTAAVVGTEAFF.

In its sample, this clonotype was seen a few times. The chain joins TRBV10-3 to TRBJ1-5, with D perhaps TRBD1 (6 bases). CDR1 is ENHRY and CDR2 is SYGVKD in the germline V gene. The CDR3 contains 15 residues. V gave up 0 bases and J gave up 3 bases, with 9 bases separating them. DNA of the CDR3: TGTGCCATCAGTGAGTCTCCGGGGGCCAATCAGCCCCAGCATTTT. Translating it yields CAISESPGANQPQHF.

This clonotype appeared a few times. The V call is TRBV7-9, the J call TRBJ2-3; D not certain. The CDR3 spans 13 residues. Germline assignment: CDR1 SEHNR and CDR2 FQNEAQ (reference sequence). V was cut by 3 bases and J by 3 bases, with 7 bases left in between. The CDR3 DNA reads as TGTGCCAGCAGCTTCTCATATACAGATACGCAGTATTTT. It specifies CASSFSYTDTQYF.